A selection of T cell receptor beta chains follows, all from one sample in a study of T cells in localized non-small cell lung cancer. Sequencing used immunoSEQ multiplex PCR; TCRdb keeps in-frame clones, though not all of them. There are tens of thousands of clones in the sample; around 81% occur only once, and just under 20% lies in the top ten. Sequencing used peripheral blood, obtained before any cancer treatment. These receptors were collected from a female donor over 55 with stage II squamous cell lung carcinoma. Both conserved end residues are trimmed from each CDR3. Clone sizes are given selectively: once, few, many, or a class where the clone is expanded.

clone size: .
V gene: TRBV7-9
CDR3 protein: ASSPPPRHGHEQY

clone size: .
V gene: TRBV7-2
CDR3 protein: ASSLAGTGARAF

clone size: .
V gene: TRBV27
CDR3 protein: ASRRQTDSNQPQH

clone size: few
V gene: TRBV7-2
CDR3 protein: ASSGGGRGYT

clone size: .
V gene: TRBV5-1
CDR3 protein: ASSPEQGKQY

clone size: .
V gene: TRBV27
CDR3 protein: ASSPDRRASYGYT

clone size: once
V gene: TRBV11-1
CDR3 protein: ASSFIAGGPGEQF

clone size: .
V gene: TRBV2
CDR3 protein: ASSEPGQGYGYT

clone size: .
V gene: TRBV15
CDR3 protein: ATSRGTNYEQY

clone size: .
V gene: TRBV5-4
CDR3 protein: ASSLRTGQETQY

clone size: .
V gene: TRBV7-3
CDR3 protein: ASSLGARDDEQY

clone size: once
V gene: TRBV7-3
CDR3 protein: ASSLTRDEQF

clone size: .
V gene: TRBV18
CDR3 protein: ASSHRLAGDTDTQY

clone size: .
V gene: TRBV7-8
CDR3 protein: ASSLAGGAQPQH

clone size: .
V gene: TRBV7-8
CDR3 protein: ASTRGGNTEAF

clone size: .
V gene: TRBV29-1
CDR3 protein: SVDAGNPAYEQY

clone size: .
V gene: TRBV4-1
CDR3 protein: ASSRGEGYGYT

clone size: .
V gene: TRBV12-5
CDR3 protein: APEGQGPVMNTEAF

clone size: .
V gene: TRBV27
CDR3 protein: ASSPMTGITDTQY

clone size: .
V gene: TRBV2
CDR3 protein: ASSRQGGRTNEQF

clone size: .
V gene: TRBV7-2
CDR3 protein: ASSPDRAAGKKLF

clone size: .
V gene: TRBV7-8
CDR3 protein: ASSLNRGSNQPQH

clone size: .
V gene: TRBV7-6
CDR3 protein: ASSPEQGGLNTEAF

clone size: few
V gene: TRBV7-2
CDR3 protein: ASSSGQGTGANVLT

clone size: .
V gene: TRBV6-5
CDR3 protein: ASSFRGGRPEAF

clone size: .
V gene: TRBV11-1
CDR3 protein: ASSLADGWAGANVLT

clone size: .
V gene: TRBV28
CDR3 protein: ASSSRWASGNTIY

clone size: few
V gene: TRBV7-3
CDR3 protein: ASSRGQMGDYEQY

clone size: .
V gene: TRBV5-1
CDR3 protein: ASSPGAGWTEAF

clone size: .
V gene: TRBV7-2
CDR3 protein: ASSISGTGPGELF

clone size: .
V gene: TRBV5-1
CDR3 protein: ASSPQGLGSEQY